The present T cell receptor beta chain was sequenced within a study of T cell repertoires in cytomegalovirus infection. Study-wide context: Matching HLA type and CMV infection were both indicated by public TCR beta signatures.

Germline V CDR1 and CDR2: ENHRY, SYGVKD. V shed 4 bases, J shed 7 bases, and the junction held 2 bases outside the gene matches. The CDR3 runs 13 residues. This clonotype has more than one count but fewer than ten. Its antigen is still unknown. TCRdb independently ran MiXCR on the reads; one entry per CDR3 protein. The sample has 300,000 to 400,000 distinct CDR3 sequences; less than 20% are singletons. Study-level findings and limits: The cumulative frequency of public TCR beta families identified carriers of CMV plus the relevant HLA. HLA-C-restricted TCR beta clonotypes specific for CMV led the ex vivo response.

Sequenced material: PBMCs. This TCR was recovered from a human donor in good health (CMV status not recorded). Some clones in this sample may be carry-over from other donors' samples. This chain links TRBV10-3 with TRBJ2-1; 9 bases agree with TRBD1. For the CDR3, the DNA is TGTGCCATCAGTGGGGACAGGGCAAATGAGCAGTTCTTC. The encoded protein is CAISGDRANEQFF.